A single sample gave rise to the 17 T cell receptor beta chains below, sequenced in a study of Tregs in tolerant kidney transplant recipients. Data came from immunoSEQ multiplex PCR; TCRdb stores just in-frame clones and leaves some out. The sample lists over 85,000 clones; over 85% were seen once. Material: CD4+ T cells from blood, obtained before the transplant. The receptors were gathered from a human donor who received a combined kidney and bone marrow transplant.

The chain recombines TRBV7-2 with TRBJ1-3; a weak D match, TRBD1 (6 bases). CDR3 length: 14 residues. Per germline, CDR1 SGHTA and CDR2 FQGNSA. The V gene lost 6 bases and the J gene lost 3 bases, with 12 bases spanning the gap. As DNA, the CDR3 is TGTGCCAGCAGAAGGGGGGGATTTGGAAACACCATATATTTT. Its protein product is CASRRGGFGNTIYF.

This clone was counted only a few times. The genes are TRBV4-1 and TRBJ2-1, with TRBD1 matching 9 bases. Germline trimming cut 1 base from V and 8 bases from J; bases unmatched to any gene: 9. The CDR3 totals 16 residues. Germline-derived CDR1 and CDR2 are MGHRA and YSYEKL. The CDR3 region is CASSQARGTGWDEQFF. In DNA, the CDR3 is TGCGCCAGCAGCCAAGCTAGAGGGACAGGGTGGGATGAGCAGTTCTTC.

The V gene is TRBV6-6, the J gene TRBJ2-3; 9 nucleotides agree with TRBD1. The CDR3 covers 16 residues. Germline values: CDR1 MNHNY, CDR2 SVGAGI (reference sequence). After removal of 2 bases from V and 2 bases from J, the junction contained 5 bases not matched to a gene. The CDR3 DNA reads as TGTGCCAGCAGTTACCTGGACAGGGGATACACAGATACGCAGTATTTT. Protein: CASSYLDRGYTDTQYF.

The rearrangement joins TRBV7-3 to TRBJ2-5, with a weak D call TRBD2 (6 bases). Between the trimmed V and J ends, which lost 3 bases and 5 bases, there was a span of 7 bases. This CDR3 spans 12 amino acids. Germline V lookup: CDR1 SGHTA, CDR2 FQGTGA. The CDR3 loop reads CASSFGGETQYF. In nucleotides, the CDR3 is TGTGCCAGCAGCTTTGGAGGGGAGACCCAGTACTTC.

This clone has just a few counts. The CDR3 coding sequence is TGTGCCAGCGTAGGGAGGCTGCGAACTAATGAAAAACTGTTTTTT. It is translated as CASVGRLRTNEKLFF. The chain is built from TRBV6-1 and TRBJ1-4; D is unclear. The CDR3 loop spans 15 amino acids. V was trimmed by 8 bases and J by 1 base, leaving 14 bases between them. Germline loops: CDR1 MNHNS, CDR2 SASEGT.

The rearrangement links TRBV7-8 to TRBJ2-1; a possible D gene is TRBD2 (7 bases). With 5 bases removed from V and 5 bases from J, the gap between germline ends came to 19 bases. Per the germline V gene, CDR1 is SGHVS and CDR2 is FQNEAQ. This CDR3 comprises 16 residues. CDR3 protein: CASSPVGGGWNNEQFF. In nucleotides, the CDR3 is TGTGCCAGCAGCCCCGTGGGCGGGGGCTGGAACAATGAGCAGTTCTTC. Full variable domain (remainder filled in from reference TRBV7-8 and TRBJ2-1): GAGVSQSPRYKVAKRGQDVALRCDPISGHVSLFWYQQALGQGPEFLTYFQNEAQLDKSGLPSDRFFAERPEGSVSTLKIQRTQQEDSAVYLCASSPVGGGWNNEQFFGPGTRLTVL.

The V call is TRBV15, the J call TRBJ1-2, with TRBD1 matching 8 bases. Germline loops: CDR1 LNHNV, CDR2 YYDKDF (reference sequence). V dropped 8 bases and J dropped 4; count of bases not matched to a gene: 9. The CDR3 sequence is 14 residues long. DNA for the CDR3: TGTGCCACCGGAAGAGCAGGGGGCGTCTATGGCTACACCTTC. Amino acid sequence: CATGRAGGVYGYTF. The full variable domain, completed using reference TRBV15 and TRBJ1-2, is DAMVIQNPRYQVTQFGKPVTLSCSQTLNHNVMYWYQQKSSQAPKLLFHYYDKDFNNEADTPDNFQSRRPNTSFCFLDIRSPGLGDTAMYLCATGRAGGVYGYTFGSGTRLTVV.

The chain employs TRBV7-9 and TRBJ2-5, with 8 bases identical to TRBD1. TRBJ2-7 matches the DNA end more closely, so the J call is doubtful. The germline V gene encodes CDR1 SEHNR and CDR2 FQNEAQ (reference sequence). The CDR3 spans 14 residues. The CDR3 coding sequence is TGTGCCAGCAGGATACAGGGGGAAAGCTACGAGCAGTACTTC. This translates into CASRIQGESYEQYF.

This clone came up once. The chain's CDR3 is CASTRDGTNYGYTF. In DNA form, the CDR3 reads TGTGCCAGCACCCGGGACGGGACAAACTATGGCTACACCTTC. This chain joins TRBV6-5 and TRBJ1-2; tentatively, D is TRBD1 (6 bases). V was clipped by 7 bases and J by 2 bases, with 14 bases between them. The CDR3 spans 14 residues. Germline loops: CDR1 MNHEY, CDR2 SVGAGI.

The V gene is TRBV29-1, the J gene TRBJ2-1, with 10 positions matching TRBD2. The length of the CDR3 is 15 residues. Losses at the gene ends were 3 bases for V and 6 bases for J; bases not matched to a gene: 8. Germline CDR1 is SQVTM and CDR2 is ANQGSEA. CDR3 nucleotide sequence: TGCAGCGTTGATCCTAGCGGGAGCATACGCAATGAGCAGTTCTTC. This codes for CSVDPSGSIRNEQFF.

The DNA of the CDR3 is TGTGCCAGCAGTTCGGACAGTTTTCACGAGCAGTACTTC. Protein sequence: CASSSDSFHEQYF. The chain has TRBV6-6 and TRBJ2-7, with D possibly being TRBD1 (6 bases). Germline values: CDR1 MNHNY, CDR2 SVGAGI (reference sequence). The CDR3 has 13 residues. V was cut by 4 bases and J by 5 bases, with 12 bases left in between.

CDR3 sequence: CASSGLAHTDTQYF. Written as DNA, the CDR3 is TGTGCCAGCAGCGGACTAGCCCACACAGATACGCAGTATTTT. The chain couples TRBV27 to TRBJ2-3, with 8 bases matching TRBD2. The CDR3 has 14 residues. Trimming cost V 6 bases and J 2 bases; bases outside gene matches: 4. Germline CDR1 reads MNHEY; CDR2 reads SMNVEV (reference sequence).

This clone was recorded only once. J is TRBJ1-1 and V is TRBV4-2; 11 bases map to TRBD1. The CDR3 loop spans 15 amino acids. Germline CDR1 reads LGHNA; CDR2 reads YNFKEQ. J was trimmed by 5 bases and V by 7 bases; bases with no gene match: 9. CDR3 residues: CASKGTGGTWTEAFF. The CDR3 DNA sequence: TGTGCCAGCAAAGGGACAGGGGGGACTTGGACTGAAGCTTTCTTT.

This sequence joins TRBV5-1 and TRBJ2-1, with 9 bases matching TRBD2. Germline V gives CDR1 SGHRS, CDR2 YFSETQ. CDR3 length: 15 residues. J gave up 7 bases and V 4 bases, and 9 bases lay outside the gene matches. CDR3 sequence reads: CASSPIAGGPNEQFF. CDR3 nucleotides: TGCGCCAGCAGCCCTATTGCGGGAGGGCCTAATGAGCAGTTCTTC.

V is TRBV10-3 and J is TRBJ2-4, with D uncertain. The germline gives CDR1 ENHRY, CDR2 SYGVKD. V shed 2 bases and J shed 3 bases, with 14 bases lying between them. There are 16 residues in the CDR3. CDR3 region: CAISESYGYGKNIQYF. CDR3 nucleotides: TGTGCCATCAGTGAGAGTTACGGGTACGGCAAAAACATTCAGTACTTC.

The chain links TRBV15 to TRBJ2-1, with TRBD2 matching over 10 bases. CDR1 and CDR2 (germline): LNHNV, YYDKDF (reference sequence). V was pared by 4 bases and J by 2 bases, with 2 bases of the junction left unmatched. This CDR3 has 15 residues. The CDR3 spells CATSITSGAYNEQFF. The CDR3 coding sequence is TGTGCCACCAGCATTACTAGCGGGGCCTACAATGAGCAGTTCTTC.

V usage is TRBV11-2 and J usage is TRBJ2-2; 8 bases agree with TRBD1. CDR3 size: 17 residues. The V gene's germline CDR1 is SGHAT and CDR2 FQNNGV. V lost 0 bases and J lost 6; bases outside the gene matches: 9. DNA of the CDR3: TGTGCCAGCAGCTTAGAGGGAACAGGGGGTTATCCCGGGGAGCTGTTTTTT. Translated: CASSLEGTGGYPGELFF.